This TCR beta chain was recovered during a study of cytomegalovirus exposure and HLA in healthy donors. The study's findings and limits: Common viral pathogens were later found to be apparently linked to several of the most significant clusters. Later genetic work tied a missense DCLRE1C variant to beta-chain V and J trimming. Among the sequence variants, a highly shared cluster was likely an artifact of sequencing.

Regarding this clone: Its antigen is as yet unknown.

Regarding donors, all were healthy bone marrow donors. From germline, CDR1 is SGHVS and CDR2 FQNEAQ. The CDR3 runs to 18 residues. With 2 bases removed from V and 2 bases from J, the gap between germline ends came to 19 bases. A multiplex PCR was run with 60 Vbeta primers and 13 Jbeta primers. Here immunoSEQ multiplex PCR was the method, and the copy in TCRdb shows in-frame clones only, minus some. The data hold about 120,000 clones, with over 60% observed a single time. This sequence joins TRBV7-8 and TRBJ2-1; D is perhaps TRBD2 (6 bases). The clonotype comes from a middle-aged woman in good health and CMV-seropositive. The specimen was PBMCs. CDR3 nucleotide sequence: TGTGCCAGCAGCTTAAGGGGAGATGACGGGAGACCCTACAATGAGCAGTTCTTC. Protein sequence: CASSLRGDDGRPYNEQFF.